The clone carrying this TCR beta chain was seen at least ten times. This sample stems from a study of T-cell reconstitution after alpha-beta-depleted transplantation in children. The germline V gene encodes CDR1 SGHDT and CDR2 YYEEEE. J gave up 3 bases and V 5 bases, and 8 bases lay outside the gene matches. The CDR3 runs 15 residues. A library of TCRbeta sequences, prepared with unique molecular identifiers, was generated. One entry per CDR3 protein results from TCRdb running MiXCR on the PCR reads. The sample yields some 640,000 distinct CDR3 sequences, 15% to 20% seen once. The TCR was taken from a human donor who donated a stem cell graft to a child with acute myeloid leukemia. The material was PBMCs from the stem cell graft donor, obtained from the stem cell graft. The chain joins TRBV5-6 to TRBJ2-1; 7 bases agree with TRBD1. CDR3 nucleotide sequence: TGTGCCAGCAGGGCCGGGACAGACATCTACAATGAGCAGTTCTTC. Translation gives CASRAGTDIYNEQFF.